This T cell receptor beta chain came from a study of blood T cell repertoires in COVID-19. For the study at large: Sites across the United States, Italy and Spain contributed samples from acute and convalescent COVID-19. Sources were T cells, B-cell-depleted T cells, or PBMCs; the material itself was cDNA or gDNA.

As processed by the authors: Estimated nucleated cell counts came from reference gene primer amplification. Sequenced by immunoSEQ multiplex PCR; TCRdb stores in-frame clones only, minus some. That table furnishes V, J and clone size, whereas the DNA furnished D and trimming. The repertoire has 40,000 to 50,000 clones, more than 70% of them found once; the top ten carry roughly 2%. CDR1 and CDR2 from the germline V gene are LGHDT and YNNKEL (reference sequence). The CDR3 is 15 amino acids. V lost 1 base, J lost 6 bases, and 8 bases stayed unmatched. This sequence originates from a woman in her sixties with acute or convalescent COVID-19. What was sequenced was peripheral blood. This chain links TRBV3-1 (or the pseudogene TRBV3-2) with TRBJ1-2; 7 nucleotides line up with TRBD1. The CDR3 reads CASSQASTRGNGYTF. The CDR3 DNA sequence: TGTGCCAGCAGCCAAGCGAGCACCAGGGGGAATGGCTACACCTTC.